This entry describes one TCR beta chain. CDR3 size: 14 residues. Trimming cost V 6 bases and J 5 bases, with 13 bases left between them. Germline CDR1 reads SGHTA; CDR2 reads FQGNSA. This specimen comes from a study of blood T cell repertoires in COVID-19. Study overall: The study drew acute and convalescent COVID-19 samples from the United States, Italy and Spain. PBMCs, B-cell-depleted T cells, or T cells provided the cDNA or gDNA that made up the material.

Original processing methods: The assay estimated nucleated cells by amplifying reference gene primers. Clones were read by immunoSEQ multiplex PCR, and TCRdb kept only the in-frame ones, dropping some. The D gene and trimming were derived from the DNA, and the V and J assignments and clone size from that table. The data contain more than 25,000 clones, around nine tenths of them seen just once; the ten biggest clones take up 15% to 20%. The chain is built from TRBV7-2 and TRBJ2-2; D may be TRBD1 (5 bases). What was sequenced was peripheral blood. The TCR originated in a man aged 65 to 85 with acute or convalescent COVID-19. CDR3 sequence: CASREKGWTGELFF. The CDR3 nucleotides read TGTGCCAGCAGGGAAAAGGGGTGGACCGGGGAGCTGTTTTTT.